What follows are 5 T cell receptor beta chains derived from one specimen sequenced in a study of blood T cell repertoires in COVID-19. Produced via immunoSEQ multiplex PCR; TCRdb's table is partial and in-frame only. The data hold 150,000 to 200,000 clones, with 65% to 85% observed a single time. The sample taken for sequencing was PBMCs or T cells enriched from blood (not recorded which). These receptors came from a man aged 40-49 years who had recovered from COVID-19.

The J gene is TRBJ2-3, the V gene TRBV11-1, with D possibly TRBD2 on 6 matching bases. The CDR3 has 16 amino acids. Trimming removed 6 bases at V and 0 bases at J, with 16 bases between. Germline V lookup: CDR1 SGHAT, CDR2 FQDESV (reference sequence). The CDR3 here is CASSREAGISTDTQYF. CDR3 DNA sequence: TGTGCCAGCAGTCGGGAAGCGGGTATTAGCACAGATACGCAGTATTTT.

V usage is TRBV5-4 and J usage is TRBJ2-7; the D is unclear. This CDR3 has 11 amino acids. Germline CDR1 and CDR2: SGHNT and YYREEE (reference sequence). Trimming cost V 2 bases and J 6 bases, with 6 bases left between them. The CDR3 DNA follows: TGTGCCAGCAGCTTTAGGAGCGAGCAGTACTTC. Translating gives CASSFRSEQYF. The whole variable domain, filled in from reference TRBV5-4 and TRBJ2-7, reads ETGVTQSPTHLIKTRGQQVTLRCSSQSGHNTVSWYQQALGQGPQFIFQYYREEENGRGNFPPRFSGLQFPNYSSELNVNALELDDSALYLCASSFRSEQYFGPGTRLTVT.

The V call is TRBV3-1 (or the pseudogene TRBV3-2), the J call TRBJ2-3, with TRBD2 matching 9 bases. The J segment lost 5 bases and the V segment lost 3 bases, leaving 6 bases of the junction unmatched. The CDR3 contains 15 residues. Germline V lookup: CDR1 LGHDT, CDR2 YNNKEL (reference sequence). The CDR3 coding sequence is TGTGCCAGCAGCCAGATTAGCGGGGGAGGAGATACGCAGTATTTT. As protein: CASSQISGGGDTQYF.

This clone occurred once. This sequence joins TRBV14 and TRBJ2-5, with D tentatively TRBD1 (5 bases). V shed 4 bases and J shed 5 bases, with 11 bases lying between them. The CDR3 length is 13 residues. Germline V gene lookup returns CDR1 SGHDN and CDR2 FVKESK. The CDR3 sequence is CASSLGPIETQYF. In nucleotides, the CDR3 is TGTGCCAGCAGCCTGGGGCCTATTGAGACCCAGTACTTC.

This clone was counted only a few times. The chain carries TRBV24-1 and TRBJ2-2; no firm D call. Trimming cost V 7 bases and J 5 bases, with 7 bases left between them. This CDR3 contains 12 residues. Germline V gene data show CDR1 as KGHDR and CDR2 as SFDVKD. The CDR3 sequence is CATSPQTGELFF. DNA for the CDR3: TGTGCCACCAGCCCCCAGACCGGGGAGCTGTTTTTT.